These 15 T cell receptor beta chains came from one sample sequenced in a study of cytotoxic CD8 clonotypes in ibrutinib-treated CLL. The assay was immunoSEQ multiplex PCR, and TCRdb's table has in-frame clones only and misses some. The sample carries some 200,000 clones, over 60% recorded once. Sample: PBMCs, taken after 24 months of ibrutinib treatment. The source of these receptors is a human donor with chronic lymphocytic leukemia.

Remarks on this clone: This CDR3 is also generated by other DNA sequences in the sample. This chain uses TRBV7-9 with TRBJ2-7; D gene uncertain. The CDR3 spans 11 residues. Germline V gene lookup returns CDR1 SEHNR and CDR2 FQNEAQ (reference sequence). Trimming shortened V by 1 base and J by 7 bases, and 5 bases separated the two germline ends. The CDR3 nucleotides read TGTGCCAGCAGCTTAGATTCTGAGCAGTACTTC. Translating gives CASSLDSEQYF.

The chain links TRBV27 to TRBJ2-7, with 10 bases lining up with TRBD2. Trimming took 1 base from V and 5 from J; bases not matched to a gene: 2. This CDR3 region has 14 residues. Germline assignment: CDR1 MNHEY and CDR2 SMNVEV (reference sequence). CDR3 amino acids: CASSLYTSGNEQYF. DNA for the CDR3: TGTGCCAGCAGTTTATATACTAGCGGGAACGAGCAGTACTTC.

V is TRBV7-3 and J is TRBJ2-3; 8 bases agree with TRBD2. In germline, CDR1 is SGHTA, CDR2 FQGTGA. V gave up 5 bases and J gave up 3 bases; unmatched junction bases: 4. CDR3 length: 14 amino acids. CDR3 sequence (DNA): TGTGCCAGCAGCCCGGGACTAGGGACAGATACGCAGTATTTT. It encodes CASSPGLGTDTQYF.

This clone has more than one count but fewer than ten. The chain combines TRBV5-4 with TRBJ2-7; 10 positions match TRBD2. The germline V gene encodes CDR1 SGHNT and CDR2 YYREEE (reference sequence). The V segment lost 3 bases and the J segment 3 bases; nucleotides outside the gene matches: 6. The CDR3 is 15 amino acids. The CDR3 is CASSSGLAVGYEQYF. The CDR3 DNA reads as TGTGCCAGCAGCTCAGGACTAGCGGTGGGCTACGAGCAGTACTTC.

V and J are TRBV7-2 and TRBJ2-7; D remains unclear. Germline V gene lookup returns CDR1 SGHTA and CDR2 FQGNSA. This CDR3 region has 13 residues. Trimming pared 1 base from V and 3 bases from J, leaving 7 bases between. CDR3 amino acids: CASSLGSVYEQYF. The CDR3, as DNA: TGTGCCAGCAGCTTAGGTTCTGTCTACGAGCAGTACTTC.

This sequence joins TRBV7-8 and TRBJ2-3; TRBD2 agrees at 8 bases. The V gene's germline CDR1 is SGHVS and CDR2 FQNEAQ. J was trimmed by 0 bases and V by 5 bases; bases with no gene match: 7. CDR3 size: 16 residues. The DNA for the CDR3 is TGTGCCAGCAGCCCCCGGACTAGCACTAGCACAGATACGCAGTATTTT. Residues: CASSPRTSTSTDTQYF. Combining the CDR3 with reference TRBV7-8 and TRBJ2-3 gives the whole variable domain GAGVSQSPRYKVAKRGQDVALRCDPISGHVSLFWYQQALGQGPEFLTYFQNEAQLDKSGLPSDRFFAERPEGSVSTLKIQRTQQEDSAVYLCASSPRTSTSTDTQYFGPGTRLTVL.

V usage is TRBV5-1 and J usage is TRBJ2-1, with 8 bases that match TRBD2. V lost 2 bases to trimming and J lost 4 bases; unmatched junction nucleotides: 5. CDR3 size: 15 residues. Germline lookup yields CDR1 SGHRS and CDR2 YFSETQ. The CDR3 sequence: CASSFSGRDYNEQFF. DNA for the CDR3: TGCGCCAGCAGCTTTTCCGGGAGGGATTACAATGAGCAGTTCTTC.

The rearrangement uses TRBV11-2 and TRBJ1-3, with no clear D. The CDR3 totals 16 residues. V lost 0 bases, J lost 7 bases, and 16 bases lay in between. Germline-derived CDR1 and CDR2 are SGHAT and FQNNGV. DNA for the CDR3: TGTGCCAGCAGCTTAGAAACAGCAAGACATGGGAACACCATATATTTT. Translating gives CASSLETARHGNTIYF.

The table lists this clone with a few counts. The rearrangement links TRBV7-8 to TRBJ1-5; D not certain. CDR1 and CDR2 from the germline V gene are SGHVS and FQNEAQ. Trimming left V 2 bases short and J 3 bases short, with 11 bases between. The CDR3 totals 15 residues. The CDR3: CASSLRVGVNQPQHF. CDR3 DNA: TGTGCCAGCAGCTTAAGGGTCGGAGTCAATCAGCCCCAGCATTTT.

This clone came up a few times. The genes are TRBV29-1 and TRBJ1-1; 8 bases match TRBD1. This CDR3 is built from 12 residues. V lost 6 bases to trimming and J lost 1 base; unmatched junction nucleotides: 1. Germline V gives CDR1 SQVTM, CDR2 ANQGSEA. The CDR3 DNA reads TGCAGCGTCGGGACAGGGAACACTGAAGCTTTCTTT. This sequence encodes CSVGTGNTEAFF. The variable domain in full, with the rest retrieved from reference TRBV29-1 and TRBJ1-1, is SAVISQKPSRDICQRGTSLTIQCQVDSQVTMMFWYRQQPGQSLTLIATANQGSEATYESGFVIDKFPISRPNLTFSTLTVSNMSPEDSSIYLCSVGTGNTEAFFGQGTRLTVV.

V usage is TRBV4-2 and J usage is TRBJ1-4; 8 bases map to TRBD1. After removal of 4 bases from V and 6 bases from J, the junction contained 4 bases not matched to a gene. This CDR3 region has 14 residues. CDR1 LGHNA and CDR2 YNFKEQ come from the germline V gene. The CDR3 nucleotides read TGTGCCAGCAGCCGAATACAGGGGGATGAAAAACTGTTTTTT. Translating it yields CASSRIQGDEKLFF.

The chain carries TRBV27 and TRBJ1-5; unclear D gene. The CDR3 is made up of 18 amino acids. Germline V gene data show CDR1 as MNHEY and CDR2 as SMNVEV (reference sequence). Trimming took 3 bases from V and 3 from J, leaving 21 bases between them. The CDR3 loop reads CASSLRSPQIGNNQPQHF. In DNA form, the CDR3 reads TGTGCCAGCAGTTTGAGGTCCCCCCAGATTGGGAACAATCAGCCCCAGCATTTT.

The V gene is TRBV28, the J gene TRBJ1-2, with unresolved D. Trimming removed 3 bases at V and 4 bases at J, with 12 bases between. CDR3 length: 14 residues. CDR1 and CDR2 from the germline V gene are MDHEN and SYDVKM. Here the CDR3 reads CASSFSAGSYGYTF. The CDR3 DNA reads TGTGCCAGCAGTTTTTCCGCGGGGTCCTATGGCTACACCTTC.

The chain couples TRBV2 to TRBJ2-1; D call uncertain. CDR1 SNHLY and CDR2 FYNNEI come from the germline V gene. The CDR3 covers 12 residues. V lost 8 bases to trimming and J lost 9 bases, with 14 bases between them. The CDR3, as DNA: TGTGCCAGCTTTGGACGAGTGGGTGAGCAGTTCTTC. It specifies CASFGRVGEQFF. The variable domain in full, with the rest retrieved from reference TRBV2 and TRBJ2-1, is EPEVTQTPSHQVTQMGQEVILRCVPISNHLYFYWYRQILGQKVEFLVSFYNNEISEKSEIFDDQFSVERPDGSNFTLKIRSTKLEDSAMYFCASFGRVGEQFFGPGTRLTVL.

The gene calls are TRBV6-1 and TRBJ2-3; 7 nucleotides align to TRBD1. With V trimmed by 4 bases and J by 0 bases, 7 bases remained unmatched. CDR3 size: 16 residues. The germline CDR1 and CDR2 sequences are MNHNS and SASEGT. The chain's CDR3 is CASSAQRDSSTDTQYF. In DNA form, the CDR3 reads TGTGCCAGCAGTGCCCAAAGGGACAGTAGCACAGATACGCAGTATTTT.